These T cell receptor beta chains were read from a single sample in a study of shared clonotypes between healthy human individuals. The protocol was immunoSEQ multiplex PCR, while the TCRdb copy is restricted to in-frame clones and leaves out a portion. The sample has 2 million or so clones; approximately 94% are singletons. Sequencing input: naive CD8+ T cells sorted from blood. The source is a man aged 18 to 30 in good health. Each CDR3 is given with its conserved first and last residue.

V,J,CDR3
TRBV4-1,TRBJ2-2,CASSQDPGYTGELFF
TRBV7-9,TRBJ2-7,CASSLITTYEQYF
TRBV6-1,TRBJ1-2,CASSELARHYGYTF
TRBV10-3,TRBJ2-7,CAISESIGEGGYEQYF
TRBV13,TRBJ1-3,CASSLVNLWDTIYF
TRBV30,TRBJ2-7,CAWSAGDPVEQYF
TRBV30,TRBJ1-5,CAWTNRDNQPQHF
TRBV6-5,TRBJ2-1,CASSYEGLTYNEQFF
TRBV27,TRBJ2-1,CASSPARRGNYNEQFF
TRBV2,TRBJ1-5,CASSEALLGQINQPQHF
TRBV27,TRBJ1-2,CASSLGKGIGYTF
TRBV2,TRBJ2-7,CASRVGRGALYEQYF
TRBV30,TRBJ1-2,CAWSVGGDYGYTF
TRBV29-1,TRBJ2-7,CSAKSGSYEQYF
TRBV30,TRBJ2-5,CAWTFNTQETQYF
TRBV9,TRBJ2-7,CASSGVGGSYEQYF
TRBV6-5,TRBJ2-2,CASSPYMTGELFF
TRBV27,TRBJ2-7,CASSLITPLGGGNPYEQYF
TRBV7-9,TRBJ2-2,CASSLDQQGTGELFF
TRBV7-2,TRBJ2-7,CASSSGLFTYEQYF
TRBV28,TRBJ2-5,CASNLRWSQETQYF
TRBV27,TRBJ2-3,CASSPLGADTDTQYF
TRBV7-8,TRBJ1-1,CASSLVVGWDTEAFF
TRBV7-9,TRBJ1-1,CASTREGGTEAFF
TRBV30,TRBJ2-7,CAWSKGHLYEQYF
TRBV7-9,TRBJ1-1,CASSLWGNMNTEAFF
TRBV7-9,TRBJ2-7,CASSSAQGQSYEQYF
TRBV9,TRBJ2-7,CASSVSGSYEQYF
TRBV19,TRBJ1-5,CASSISQYSNQPQHF
TRBV6-1,TRBJ2-1,CASSGRLAGDINEQFF
TRBV10-1,TRBJ2-3,CASSDGGSSTDTQYF
TRBV27,TRBJ1-2,CASSLSSGQRHYGYTF
TRBV27,TRBJ2-7,CASSPSGQGRYEQYF
TRBV4-1,TRBJ2-7,CASSQETRSYEQYF
TRBV11-2,TRBJ2-7,CASTIGFGSYEQYF